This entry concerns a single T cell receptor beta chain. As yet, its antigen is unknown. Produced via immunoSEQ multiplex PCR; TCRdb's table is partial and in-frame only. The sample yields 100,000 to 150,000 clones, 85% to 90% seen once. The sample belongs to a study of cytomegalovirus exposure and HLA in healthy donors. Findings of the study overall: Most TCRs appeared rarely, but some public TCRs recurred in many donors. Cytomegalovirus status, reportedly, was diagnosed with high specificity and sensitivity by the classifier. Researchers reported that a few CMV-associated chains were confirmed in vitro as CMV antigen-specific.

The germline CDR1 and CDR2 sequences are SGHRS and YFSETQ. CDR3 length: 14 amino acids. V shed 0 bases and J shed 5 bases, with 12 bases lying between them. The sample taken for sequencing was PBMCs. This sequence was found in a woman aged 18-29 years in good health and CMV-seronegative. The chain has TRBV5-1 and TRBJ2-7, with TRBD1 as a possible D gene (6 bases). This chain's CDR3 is CASSLGGQIHEQYF. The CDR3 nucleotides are TGCGCCAGCAGCTTGGGAGGACAGATCCACGAGCAGTACTTC.